One sample yielded the 27 T cell receptor beta chains listed below, sequenced in a study of CD8+CD57+ T cells in acquired aplastic anemia. According to the study, genomic DNA was the template for TCR beta VDJ and CDR3 profiling. TCRdb reprocessed the reads via MiXCR and lists one record per CDR3 protein. The sample yields a few hundred thousand distinct CDR3 sequences, about 80% seen once. Patients selected for sequencing had displayed CD8+CD57+ cell expansion by flow cytometry. Sequenced: sorted CD4+, CD8+, or CD8+CD57+ T cells (not recorded which) from PBMCs. These receptor sequences come from a human donor with aplastic anemia.

The CDR3 is CASSHRGAEHQYVV. The CDR3 bases are TGTGCCAGCAGCCATAGAGGCGCGGAGCACCAGTACGTCGTC. The chain carries TRBV7-2 and TRBJ2-7; the D is unclear. The germline CDR1 and CDR2 sequences are SGHTA and FQGNSA. The CDR3 has 14 residues.

Remarks on this clonotype: The CDR3 does not end in the conserved phenylalanine or tryptophan, so this is likely a read error. This sequence joins TRBV7-2 and TRBJ2-5; a possible D gene is TRBD2 (5 bases). Germline V gene lookup returns CDR1 SGHTA and CDR2 FQGNSA. CDR3 length: 13 amino acids. Trimming pared 6 bases from V and 10 bases from J, leaving 18 bases between. CDR3 protein: CASSFRGQPNQYY. The CDR3 DNA is TGTGCCAGCAGTTTCCGAGGGCAACCCAACCAGTACTAC.

The J gene is TRBJ1-1, the V gene TRBV7-8; D might be TRBD1 (5 bases). Germline lookup yields CDR1 SGHVS and CDR2 FQNEAQ. The V end was cut by 0 bases, the J end by 9 bases, with 17 bases between. This CDR3 region has 15 residues. The CDR3 DNA follows: TGTGCCAGCAGCTTAGCTGGGAGAGGGGATACGCAAGCTTTCTTT. Protein product: CASSLAGRGDTQAFF.

In the case of this clonotype: At one end, the junction sequence differs from germline, possibly due to a read error. This rearrangement joins TRBV7-9 to TRBJ2-5; maybe TRBD1 (6 bases). The length of the CDR3 is 14 residues. Per the germline V gene, CDR1 is SEHNR and CDR2 is FQNEAQ (reference sequence). CDR3 protein: CATSRGHSQETEYF. Here the CDR3 DNA reads TGTGCCACCAGCAGGGGCCACAGCCAAGAGACCGAGTACTTC.

This chain connects TRBV29-1 to TRBJ1-5; D is undetermined. The germline gives CDR1 SQVTM, CDR2 ANQGSEA. With 7 bases removed from V and 0 bases from J, the gap between germline ends came to 16 bases. The CDR3 length is 15 residues. The CDR3 DNA reads as TGCAGCGCCTCACCTCTGCTGGATAGCAATCAGCCCCAGCATTTT. As protein: CSASPLLDSNQPQHF.

Remarks on this clonotype: Here the CDR3 omits its conserved ending phenylalanine or tryptophan, so a read error is the likely source. Because the CDR3's place on the DNA is in doubt, the DNA is left out and the CDR3 is given as listed by TCRdb. This chain joins TRBV2 and TRBJ1-1; the table's D call of TRBD1 was not tested on the DNA. CDR1 is SNHLY and CDR2 is FYNNEI in the germline V gene. Including both end residues, the CDR3 is 15 amino acids long. The CDR3 protein is CASGDGGTDTHEFFP.

This chain uses TRBV5-1 with TRBJ2-1; 7 positions match TRBD2. V was pared by 5 bases and J by 10 bases, with 3 bases of the junction left unmatched. Germline V CDR1 and CDR2: SGHRS, YFSETQ. This CDR3 region has 11 residues. Here the CDR3 reads CASRGGEEQFF. The CDR3 DNA follows: TGCGCCAGCAGGGGGGGGGAAGAGCAGTTCTTC.

The genes are TRBV7-3 and TRBJ1-5; TRBD1 is a possible D gene (5 bases). V lost 8 bases, J lost 5 bases, and 13 bases lay in between. Germline CDR1 SGHTA, CDR2 FQGTGA. The CDR3 loop spans 13 amino acids. Here the CDR3 reads CASRQQGYQPQHF. CDR3 in DNA: TGTGCCAGCCGGCAGCAGGGCTATCAGCCCCAGCATTTT.

Worth noting for this clonotype: No DNA is shown, since the ends of the CDR3 on it are uncertain; the CDR3 is the one TCRdb lists. The chain has TRBV7-8 and TRBJ2-7. The CDR3 adds up to 15 amino acids, both ends counted. CDR1 SGHVS and CDR2 FQNEAQ come from the germline V gene. The CDR3: CASSLDGAEQYVEYF.

The chain carries TRBV7-2 and TRBJ2-3; 8 nucleotides align to TRBD2. V shed 4 bases and J 6 bases; nucleotides not matched to a gene: 9. The CDR3 has 15 residues. CDR1 is SGHTA and CDR2 is FQGNSA in the germline V gene. This CDR3 is CASSSAGGLEDTQYF. CDR3 nucleotides: TGTGCCAGCAGCTCCGCGGGAGGTCTCGAGGATACGCAGTATTTT.

As to this clonotype: The junction departs from the called germline gene at one end, perhaps through a read error. The chain couples TRBV24-1 to TRBJ1-1; no clear D gene. Germline values: CDR1 KGHDR, CDR2 SFDVKD. This CDR3 has 8 amino acids. The CDR3 here is CATTGAFF. CDR3 nucleotides: TGTGCCACCACTGGAGCTTTCTTT.

Here the CDR3 DNA reads TGTGCCAGCCGCGTCAGTCACTCAGGAAACACCATATATTTT. It codes for CASRVSHSGNTIYF. J is TRBJ1-3 and V is TRBV11-3, with D unresolved. CDR3 length: 14 amino acids. The V end was cut by 8 bases, the J end by 4 bases, with 15 bases between. CDR1 and CDR2 (germline): SGHNT, YENEEA.

In the case of this clonotype: Since the CDR3 does not end with the conserved phenylalanine or tryptophan, this likely comes from a read error. It is unclear where the CDR3 begins or ends on the DNA, so no DNA is shown, and the CDR3 is as TCRdb lists it. The chain is built from TRBV7-9 and TRBJ2-1; the listed D gene, TRBD1, was not tested against the DNA. Germline V lookup: CDR1 SEHNR, CDR2 FQNEAQ (reference sequence). The CDR3 totals 13 residues, both ends included. CDR3 residues: CASSEGGVNGQDE.

The CDR3, as DNA: TGTGCCAGCACTTTAGCGGGAGCTCGCACTACGCAGTATTTT. Amino acid sequence: CASTLAGARTTQYF. The genes are TRBV2 and TRBJ2-3; 9 bases match TRBD2. The CDR3 totals 14 residues. V was pared by 7 bases and J by 8 bases, with 10 bases of the junction left unmatched. Germline V CDR1 and CDR2: SNHLY, FYNNEI.

About this clonotype: A read error may produce the germline difference seen at one junction end. The V and J genes are TRBV2 and TRBJ1-5; maybe TRBD1 (6 bases). There are 15 residues in the CDR3. Germline CDR1 and CDR2: SNHLY and FYNNEI. CDR3 sequence (DNA): TGTGCCAGCGGGGACGGGGGCACAGATACGCAGCCCTTTGATTTT. It encodes CASGDGGTDTQPFDF.

Regarding this clonotype: At one end the junction does not follow the germline gene, possibly because of a read error. The rearrangement joins TRBV7-9 to TRBJ1-1; D is unclear. This CDR3 has 14 residues. Germline V lookup: CDR1 SEHNR, CDR2 FQNEAQ (reference sequence). The CDR3 nucleotides are TGTGCCAGCAGCGCCTGCAGCGGCAATCACGCAGATACGTTT. Translation gives CASSACSGNHADTF.

This clonotype turned up a few times. The chain recombines TRBV9 with TRBJ2-3; 7 bases agree with TRBD2. V was pared by 0 bases and J by 9 bases, with 7 bases of the junction left unmatched. Germline V gene lookup returns CDR1 SGDLS and CDR2 YYNGEE. The CDR3 covers 14 residues. Here the CDR3 DNA reads TGTGCCAGCAGCGTAGCGGGAGGTACCGAGACGCAGTATTTT. Its protein product is CASSVAGGTETQYF. Based on the CDR3 plus reference TRBV9 and TRBJ2-3, the full variable domain is DSGVTQTPKHLITATGQRVTLRCSPRSGDLSVYWYQQSLDQGLQFLIQYYNGEERAKGNILERFSAQQFPDLHSELNLSSLELGDSALYFCASSVAGGTETQYFGPGTRLTVL.

As concerns this clonotype: The junction departs from the called germline gene at one end, perhaps through a read error. The chain links TRBV7-3 to TRBJ2-5; TRBD2 might be the D (5 bases). Germline V CDR1 and CDR2: SGHTA, FQGTGA. The CDR3 totals 15 residues. DNA for the CDR3: TGTGCCAGCAGCGTGGTAGCGAGCGGACGCAGCACAGATAACTTC. Translating gives CASSVVASGRSTDNF.

With respect to this clonotype: Sequence at one end of the junction differs from germline and may be a read error. The chain links TRBV7-6 to TRBJ2-5; 8 nucleotides align to TRBD2. Germline CDR1 SGHVS, CDR2 FNYEAQ. The CDR3 runs 12 residues. The CDR3 DNA is TGTGCCATTCTCGGGGGGGGGGAGACCGAGTACTTC. Its protein product is CAILGGGETEYF.

V is TRBV7-2 and J is TRBJ1-6; no clear D gene. V was cut by 5 bases and J by 13 bases, with 27 bases left in between. This CDR3 is 17 amino acids long. Germline V lookup: CDR1 SGHTA, CDR2 FQGNSA. CDR3 sequence: CASSRNLTGNNNAPLHF. CDR3 DNA sequence: TGTGCCAGCAGCCGAAATCTGACCGGGAACAATAATGCTCCCCTCCACTTT. The full variable domain, completed using reference TRBV7-2 and TRBJ1-6, is GAGVSQSPSNKVTEKGKDVELRCDPISGHTALYWYRQSLGQGLEFLIYFQGNSAPDKSGLPSDRFSAERTGGSVSTLTIQRTQQEDSAVYLCASSRNLTGNNNAPLHFGNGTRLTVT.

Concerning this clonotype: The CDR3 does not end in the conserved phenylalanine or tryptophan, so this is likely a read error. It is unclear where the CDR3 begins or ends on the DNA, so no DNA is shown, and the CDR3 is as TCRdb lists it. The rearrangement uses TRBV7-8 and TRBJ2-3; no check of the table's D call, TRBD2, against the DNA was made. Looked up from germline, CDR1 is SGHVS and CDR2 is FQNEAQ. The CDR3 adds up to 13 amino acids, both ends counted. CDR3: CASGVAGGAAPHY.

Notes on this clonotype: The CDR3 does not end in the conserved phenylalanine or tryptophan, so this is likely a read error. The V gene is TRBV2, the J gene TRBJ2-7; TRBD1 is a possible D gene (6 bases). V was shortened by 8 bases and J by 9 bases, with 20 bases between the two germline ends. CDR3 length: 13 residues. Germline V gene lookup returns CDR1 SNHLY and CDR2 FYNNEI. CDR3 residues: CASGHGTTYTQYL. CDR3 coding DNA: TGTGCCAGCGGGCACGGGACAACATATACGCAGTACCTC.

The chain links TRBV9 to TRBJ2-6; D unresolved. Trimming stripped 0 bases from V and 0 bases from J, with 16 bases between. Germline values: CDR1 SGDLS, CDR2 YYNGEE. This CDR3 contains 19 residues. The DNA for the CDR3 is TGTGCCAGCAGCGTAGCTCCCGAGAACACTGACTCTGGGGCCAACGTCCTGACTTTC. It encodes CASSVAPENTDSGANVLTF. The full variable domain, in which reference TRBV9 and TRBJ2-6 provide the parts outside the CDR3, is DSGVTQTPKHLITATGQRVTLRCSPRSGDLSVYWYQQSLDQGLQFLIQYYNGEERAKGNILERFSAQQFPDLHSELNLSSLELGDSALYFCASSVAPENTDSGANVLTFGAGSRLTVL.

The chain uses TRBV7-2 and TRBJ2-1; 8 bases agree with TRBD1. The CDR3 extends over 15 amino acids. Germline lookup yields CDR1 SGHTA and CDR2 FQGNSA. Losses at the gene ends were 5 bases for V and 4 bases for J; bases not matched to a gene: 7. The CDR3 coding sequence is TGTGCCAGCAGCCCGACAGGGGTTTCTTACAATGAGCAGTTCTTC. Residues: CASSPTGVSYNEQFF.

The table lists this clonotype with a count of one. A read error may be the cause here, since a much bigger clone is one base away. The DNA is left out, because the CDR3 cannot be placed on it with certainty; the CDR3 is given as TCRdb lists it. This sequence joins TRBV19 and TRBJ2-7; the table's D call, TRBD1, has no DNA check behind it. The CDR3 length equals 16 residues, ends included. CDR1 LNHDA and CDR2 SQIVND come from the germline V gene (reference sequence). This CDR3 is CASSIAGESYNEQFFV.

The genes are TRBV2 and TRBJ1-1; perhaps TRBD1 as D (6 bases). The germline V gene has CDR1 SNHLY and CDR2 FYNNEI. The CDR3 totals 16 residues. V was trimmed by 4 bases and J by 4 bases, leaving 19 bases between them. The CDR3 nucleotides read TGTGCCAGCAGTGTCCAAAACAGGGTGAGGGGCACTGAAGCTTTCTTT. Amino acid sequence: CASSVQNRVRGTEAFF.

This clonotype has just a few counts. The chain uses TRBV7-9 and TRBJ2-7, with TRBD2 matching over 10 bases. CDR3 length: 14 amino acids. CDR1 and CDR2 (germline): SEHNR, FQNEAQ (reference sequence). CDR3 coding DNA: TGTGCCAGCAGCTTTCAAAGAAGCGGGGGGGGCGATGAGGTC. This gives the protein CASSFQRSGGGDEV.